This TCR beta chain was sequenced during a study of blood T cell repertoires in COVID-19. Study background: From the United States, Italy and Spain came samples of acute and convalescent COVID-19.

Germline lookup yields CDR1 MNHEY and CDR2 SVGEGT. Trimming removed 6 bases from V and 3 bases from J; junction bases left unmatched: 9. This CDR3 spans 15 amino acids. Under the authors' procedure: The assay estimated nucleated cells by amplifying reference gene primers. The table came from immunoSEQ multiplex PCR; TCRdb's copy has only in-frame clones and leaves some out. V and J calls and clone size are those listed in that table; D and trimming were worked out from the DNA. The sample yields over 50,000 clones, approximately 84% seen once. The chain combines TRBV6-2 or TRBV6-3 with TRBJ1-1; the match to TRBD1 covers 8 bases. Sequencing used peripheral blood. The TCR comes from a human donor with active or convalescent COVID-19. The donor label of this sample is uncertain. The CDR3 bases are TGTGCCAGCAGCAACCGGACAGGGAGGGACACTGAAGCTTTCTTT. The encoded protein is CASSNRTGRDTEAFF.